Listed here are 8 T cell receptor beta chains from one sample, sequenced in a study of blood T cell repertoires in COVID-19. Profiled with immunoSEQ multiplex PCR; TCRdb holds only in-frame clones, not every one. The repertoire holds about 160,000 clones, with more than 90% as singletons. The sequencing input was peripheral blood. These receptors came from a man aged 60 to 69 with active or convalescent COVID-19.

This rearrangement joins TRBV5-6 to TRBJ2-3; 9 bases match TRBD2. This CDR3 is 14 amino acids long. V shed 2 bases, J shed 4 bases, and the junction held 2 bases outside the gene matches. Germline V gives CDR1 SGHDT, CDR2 YYEEEE. In nucleotides, the CDR3 is TGTGCCAGCAGCTTAGCGGGGGGATCAGATACGCAGTATTTT. Translating gives CASSLAGGSDTQYF. Filled out from reference TRBV5-6 and TRBJ2-3, the complete variable domain reads DAGVTQSPTHLIKTRGQQVTLRCSPKSGHDTVSWYQQALGQGPQFIFQYYEEEERQRGNFPDRFSGHQFPNYSSELNVNALLLGDSALYLCASSLAGGSDTQYFGPGTRLTVL.

The rearrangement joins TRBV10-3 to TRBJ2-7; 10 positions match TRBD1. CDR3 length equals 13 residues. V trimming: 5 bases; J trimming: 5 bases; junction bases outside the gene matches: 3. Looked up from germline, CDR1 is ENHRY and CDR2 is SYGVKD. In DNA form, the CDR3 reads TGTGCCATCAGTTCTGGACAGGGGGACGAGCAGTACTTC. Translation: CAISSGQGDEQYF.

Only one count was recorded for this clone. Here the CDR3 reads CASSPPWEVGSYEQYF. The CDR3 nucleotides read TGTGCCAGCAGTCCCCCTTGGGAGGTGGGATCCTACGAGCAGTACTTC. V gene TRBV28 combines with J gene TRBJ2-7, with D possibly being TRBD2 (6 bases). The germline V gene has CDR1 MDHEN and CDR2 SYDVKM. The CDR3 runs 16 residues. Trimming pared 5 bases from V and 1 base from J, leaving 18 bases between.

The V gene is TRBV15, the J gene TRBJ1-2; tentative D call: TRBD1 (5 bases). CDR3 length: 14 amino acids. Germline values: CDR1 LNHNV, CDR2 YYDKDF (reference sequence). The germline V and J ends were trimmed by 0 bases and 4 bases, with 9 bases remaining between them. CDR3 residues: CATSREAGGYGYTF. The CDR3 DNA follows: TGTGCCACCAGCAGAGAGGCGGGGGGCTATGGCTACACCTTC.

The chain links TRBV19 to TRBJ2-1; 12 positions agree with TRBD1. The germline V gene has CDR1 LNHDA and CDR2 SQIVND (reference sequence). Losses at the gene ends were 3 bases for V and 7 bases for J; bases not matched to a gene: 4. The CDR3 loop spans 15 amino acids. The CDR3 DNA is TGTGCCAGTAGTATGGGGGGACAGGGGGCTAATGAGCAGTTCTTC. It codes for CASSMGGQGANEQFF.

J is TRBJ2-3 and V is TRBV11-3; 8 bases map to TRBD2. There are 15 residues in the CDR3. Germline trimming cut 2 bases from V and 8 bases from J; bases unmatched to any gene: 9. The germline V gene has CDR1 SGHNT and CDR2 YENEEA. The CDR3 DNA reads TGTGCCAGCAGCTTATCTCCGGGAGGGGAAGGTACGCAGTATTTT. Residues: CASSLSPGGEGTQYF.

The chain employs TRBV2 and TRBJ2-4; 7 nucleotides agree with TRBD2. The CDR3 length is 15 residues. J lost 0 bases, V lost 3 bases, and 2 bases had no gene match. Germline V gives CDR1 SNHLY, CDR2 FYNNEI. In DNA, the CDR3 is TGTGCCAGCAGTGAGGCTAGCGGAGCCAAAAACATTCAGTACTTC. Its translation: CASSEASGAKNIQYF.

This CDR3 is CASSTRGRGNQPQHF. The CDR3 nucleotides read TGTGCCAGTAGTACCAGGGGTCGGGGCAATCAGCCCCAGCATTTT. The V and J genes are TRBV19 and TRBJ1-5; TRBD1 might be the D (6 bases). Between the trimmed V and J ends, which lost 4 bases and 2 bases, there was a span of 12 bases. There are 15 residues in the CDR3. The germline CDR1 and CDR2 sequences are LNHDA and SQIVND (reference sequence). Drawing the rest from reference TRBV19 and TRBJ1-5, the complete variable domain is DGGITQSPKYLFRKEGQNVTLSCEQNLNHDAMYWYRQDPGQGLRLIYYSQIVNDFQKGDIAEGYSVSREKKESFPLTVTSAQKNPTAFYLCASSTRGRGNQPQHFGDGTRLSIL.